The clone carrying this T cell receptor (beta chain) was seen once. The V gene lost 6 bases and the J gene lost 1 base, with 18 bases spanning the gap. The CDR3 totals 16 residues. The V gene's germline CDR1 is SNHLY and CDR2 FYNNEI. These data belong to a study of control samples from healthy donors and cancer patients. TCRdb's table, derived via immunoSEQ multiplex PCR, lists solely in-frame clones and lacks some. The sample comprises about 130,000 clones, 80% to 95% of which are singletons, and roughly 2.5% rests with the top ten. Sequenced material: blood. The TCR sequence derives from a man aged 18 to 29 in good health. This chain uses TRBV2 with TRBJ1-2, with a weak D call TRBD1 (6 bases). The CDR3 sequence: CASREGQGTLNYGYTF. CDR3 DNA sequence: TGTGCCAGCAGGGAGGGTCAGGGGACCCTTAACTATGGCTACACCTTC.